These 15 T cell receptor beta chains came from one sample sequenced in a study of CXCR3 chemokines and chemotherapy response in bladder cancer. From the PCR reads, TCRdb called clonotypes with MiXCR, one entry per CDR3 protein. The sample contains about 3,000 distinct CDR3 sequences, roughly 15% of which appear only once. Collection took place from a patient whose treatment included neoadjuvant chemotherapy. These receptors were taken from a human donor with bladder cancer that did not respond to neoadjuvant chemotherapy.

This clonotype was counted many times. The rearrangement uses TRBV6-1 and TRBJ1-1; 10 bases are shared with TRBD1. Germline CDR1 is MNHNS and CDR2 is SASEGT. After removal of 9 bases from V and 8 bases from J, the junction contained 9 bases not matched to a gene. The CDR3 has 13 amino acids. CDR3 residues: CASSGQGRGEAFF. Here the CDR3 DNA reads TGTGCCAGTTCGGGACAGGGGAGGGGAGAAGCTTTCTTT.

This clonotype was seen many times. The chain employs TRBV5-6 and TRBJ2-7; 7 bases map to TRBD1. Losses at the gene ends were 4 bases for V and 4 bases for J; bases not matched to a gene: 5. This CDR3 is built from 13 residues. CDR1 is SGHDT and CDR2 is YYEEEE in the germline V gene. CDR3 loop: CASSGRDRYEQYF. CDR3 in DNA: TGTGCCAGCAGCGGCCGGGACAGATACGAGCAGTACTTC.

With respect to this clonotype: This likely traces to a read error, being one base from a far larger clone. V usage is TRBV7-2 and J usage is TRBJ2-7; D possibly uses TRBD1 or TRBD2 (7 bases each). The CDR3 consists of 15 residues. CDR1 is SGHTA, CDR2 FQGNSA, per germline. With 2 bases removed from V and 7 bases from J, the gap between germline ends came to 18 bases. CDR3 nucleotides: TGTGCCAGCAGCTTACAGGGGGGGGACTACAATGAGCAGTACTTC. Translated, it gives CASSLQGGDYNEQYF.

A remark on this clonotype: A single base is all that separates this from a far larger clone, so a read error is likely. The genes are TRBV6-1 and TRBJ2-1, with 15 bases that match TRBD2. CDR1 and CDR2 (germline): MNHNS, SASEGT. The length of the CDR3 is 15 residues. V trimming: 4 bases; J trimming: 7 bases; junction bases outside the gene matches: 2. The CDR3 bases are TGTGCCAGCAGTGGAGGACTAGCGGGGGGGAATGAGCAGTTCTTC. Protein product: CASSGGLAGGNEQFF.

At least ten counts were recorded for this clonotype. The chain employs TRBV20-1 and TRBJ2-1; D is unclear. Germline V gives CDR1 DFQATT, CDR2 SNEGSKA (reference sequence). V gave up 0 bases and J gave up 8 bases, with 11 bases separating them. The CDR3 covers 13 residues. Here the CDR3 DNA reads TGCAGTGCTAGAGACAGGTCACCCCATGAGCAGTTCTTC. This codes for CSARDRSPHEQFF.

This clonotype was counted at least ten times. The chain combines TRBV7-9 with TRBJ1-1; tentatively, D is TRBD1 (5 bases). The CDR3 is 14 amino acids. CDR1 is SEHNR and CDR2 is FQNEAQ in the germline V gene (reference sequence). Trimming pared 2 bases from V and 1 base from J, leaving 8 bases between. CDR3 DNA sequence: TGTGCCAGCAGCTTACGGGGCACGAACACTGAAGCTTTCTTT. The encoded protein is CASSLRGTNTEAFF. The whole variable domain, filled in from reference TRBV7-9 and TRBJ1-1, reads DTGVSQNPRHKITKRGQNVTFRCDPISEHNRLYWYRQTLGQGPEFLTYFQNEAQLEKSRLLSDRFSAERPKGSFSTLEIQRTEQGDSAMYLCASSLRGTNTEAFFGQGTRLTVV.

V usage is TRBV5-6 and J usage is TRBJ2-7; D is uncertain. Between the trimmed V and J ends, which lost 4 bases and 5 bases, there was a span of 7 bases. Germline lookup yields CDR1 SGHDT and CDR2 YYEEEE. The CDR3 has 11 amino acids. For the CDR3, the DNA is TGTGCCAGCAGCCGGTCGGACGAGCAGTACTTC. It is translated as CASSRSDEQYF.

By sample fraction, this clonotype is medium-sized. The rearrangement uses TRBV5-4 and TRBJ2-7; TRBD1 aligns across 8 bases. The germline CDR1 and CDR2 sequences are SGHNT and YYREEE (reference sequence). The junction had 4 bases not matched to a gene; V was cut back by 2 bases and J by 3 bases. The CDR3 runs to 14 residues. The CDR3 sequence is CASSFDRGNYEQYF. The CDR3 nucleotides are TGTGCCAGCAGCTTTGACAGGGGAAACTACGAGCAGTACTTC. The variable domain in full, with the rest retrieved from reference TRBV5-4 and TRBJ2-7, is ETGVTQSPTHLIKTRGQQVTLRCSSQSGHNTVSWYQQALGQGPQFIFQYYREEENGRGNFPPRFSGLQFPNYSSELNVNALELDDSALYLCASSFDRGNYEQYFGPGTRLTVT.

This clonotype is judged medium-sized (0.01 to 0.1%). The V gene is TRBV5-6, the J gene TRBJ1-5, with D tentatively TRBD1 (5 bases). This CDR3 has 14 residues. Deletions cut 1 base from V and 6 bases from J, with 11 bases between. The V gene's germline CDR1 is SGHDT and CDR2 YYEEEE. As DNA, the CDR3 is TGTGCCAGCAGCTTGTGGGGGGGTGGTCAGCCCCAGCATTTT. Its protein product is CASSLWGGGQPQHF.

Relative to its sample, this clonotype is large. This sequence joins TRBV6-2 or TRBV6-3 and TRBJ2-5, with a possible D match to TRBD2 (5 bases). CDR3 length: 13 amino acids. Germline V gives CDR1 MNHEY, CDR2 SVGEGT. V gave up 7 bases and J gave up 2 bases, with 11 bases separating them. Written as DNA, the CDR3 is TGTGCCAGCACCGGCCGGAGGCAAGAGACCCAGTACTTC. Protein product: CASTGRRQETQYF.

In its sample, this clonotype ranks as medium-sized. The rearrangement uses TRBV7-2 and TRBJ1-1; D gene ambiguous. Trimming cost V 4 bases and J 5 bases, with 11 bases left between them. The CDR3 covers 13 residues. Germline V gene lookup returns CDR1 SGHTA and CDR2 FQGNSA. The CDR3 region is CASSSPTRTEAFF. The CDR3 DNA reads TGTGCCAGCAGCTCCCCGACACGAACTGAAGCTTTCTTT.

This clonotype has a handful of counts. The chain combines TRBV9 with TRBJ2-1, with a tentative D call TRBD1 (6 bases). The CDR3 is made up of 14 amino acids. Looked up from germline, CDR1 is SGDLS and CDR2 is YYNGEE. The V and J ends lost 3 bases and 2 bases respectively, with 9 bases between them. CDR3 sequence: CASSAGTTYNEQFF. Here the CDR3 DNA reads TGTGCCAGCAGCGCCGGGACAACCTACAATGAGCAGTTCTTC.

This clonotype was counted ten times or more. The chain employs TRBV5-6 and TRBJ2-5, with 8 bases that match TRBD2. J gave up 4 bases and V 1 base, and 3 bases lay outside the gene matches. Looked up from germline, CDR1 is SGHDT and CDR2 is YYEEEE. The CDR3 sequence is 14 residues long. CDR3 sequence: CASSLRLAGETQYF. In DNA form, the CDR3 reads TGTGCCAGCAGCTTGCGGCTAGCGGGAGAGACCCAGTACTTC.

This clonotype is medium-sized by share. The chain carries TRBV19 and TRBJ2-2, with 9 bases identical to TRBD2. This CDR3 has 15 amino acids. Trimming removed 4 bases from V and 3 bases from J; junction bases left unmatched: 3. The V gene's germline CDR1 is LNHDA and CDR2 SQIVND (reference sequence). The CDR3 DNA sequence: TGTGCCAGTAGTAGCGGGGGGGCTTACACCGGGGAGCTGTTTTTT. This gives the protein CASSSGGAYTGELFF.

In its sample, this clonotype was seen many times. This sequence joins TRBV5-6 and TRBJ1-1; D not resolved. The germline V gene has CDR1 SGHDT and CDR2 YYEEEE. This CDR3 region has 14 residues. V was clipped by 6 bases and J by 4 bases, with 16 bases between them. The CDR3 spells CASTRWASSTEAFF. The CDR3 DNA sequence: TGTGCCAGCACCCGGTGGGCCTCAAGCACTGAAGCTTTCTTT.